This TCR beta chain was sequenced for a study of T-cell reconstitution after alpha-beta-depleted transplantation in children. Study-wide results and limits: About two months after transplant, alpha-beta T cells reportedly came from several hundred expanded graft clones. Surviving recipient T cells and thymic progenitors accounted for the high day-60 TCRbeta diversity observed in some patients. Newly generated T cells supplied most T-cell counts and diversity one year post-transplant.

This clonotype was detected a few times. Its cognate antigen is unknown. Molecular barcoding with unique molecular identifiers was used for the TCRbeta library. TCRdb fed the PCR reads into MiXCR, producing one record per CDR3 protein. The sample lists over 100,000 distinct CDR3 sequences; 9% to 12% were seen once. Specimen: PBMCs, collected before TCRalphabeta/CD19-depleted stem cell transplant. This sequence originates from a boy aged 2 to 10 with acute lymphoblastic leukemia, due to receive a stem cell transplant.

The CDR3 coding sequence is TGTGCCAGTCTCCGGGACAGCAACTATGGCTACACCTTC. It translates to CASLRDSNYGYTF. The V gene is TRBV12-3 or TRBV12-4, the J gene TRBJ1-2; TRBD1 aligns across 7 bases. The CDR3 length is 13 residues. V was pared by 9 bases and J by 2 bases, with 6 bases of the junction left unmatched.